This T cell receptor (beta chain) was recorded in a study of cytomegalovirus exposure and HLA in healthy donors. Study-level background: Findings of an earlier analysis included roughly 120 million unique TCR beta sequences from roughly 200 million T cells. Study-wide points: Most of the TCR beta V segments (in an earlier analysis) were productive either about 87% or about 30% of the time. Sequencing had likely introduced a cluster of highly shared sequence variants as an artifact. Reports indicate that TCR beta sequences accurately predicted the HLA-A and HLA-B alleles of most subjects.

This PCR relied on a set of 60 Vbeta primers and 13 Jbeta primers. Some clones are missing from TCRdb's copy, which holds only in-frame ones; the method was immunoSEQ multiplex PCR. The data show 110,000 to 150,000 clones, with around 80% seen just once and about 3.5% held by the top ten. Remarks on this clone: Its antigen is not identified.

This receptor was identified in a man aged 35 to 55 in good health and CMV-seronegative. Sequenced sample: PBMCs.

CDR3 residues: CASSPHSSAGLFF. The CDR3, as DNA: TGTGCCAGCAGCCCCCACAGCTCCGCGGGACTGTTTTTT. This chain connects TRBV5-8 to TRBJ1-4; no clear D gene. The germline CDR1 and CDR2 sequences are SGHTS and YDEGEE. The ends were cut back, 4 bases at V and 13 bases at J, with 17 bases in the middle. CDR3 length: 13 amino acids.